The T cell receptor beta chain under discussion was sequenced for a study of blood T cell repertoires in COVID-19. Overall study: Samples came from the United States, Italy and Spain, spanning acute and convalescent COVID-19. In each case, the material was cDNA or gDNA derived from T cells, B-cell-depleted T cells, or PBMCs.

In the study's own analysis: Counts of nucleated cells, estimated from reference gene primer amplification, were obtained. Data came from immunoSEQ multiplex PCR; TCRdb stores just in-frame clones and leaves some out. The D gene and trimming were derived from the DNA, and the V and J assignments and clone size from that table. The data contain fewer than 25,000 clones, about nine tenths of them singletons. With 7 bases clipped from V and 4 bases from J, the junction kept 13 bases outside the gene matches. This CDR3 has 16 residues. Germline V lookup: CDR1 MDHEN, CDR2 SYDVKM. The sample comprised peripheral blood. The chain has TRBV28 and TRBJ1-1; TRBD1 matches at 9 bases. This receptor was identified in a man in his sixties or seventies with active COVID-19. CDR3 coding DNA: TGTGCCAGCAAACAGCTCACAGGGGGCGAGTCCACTGAAGCTTTCTTT. It is translated as CASKQLTGGESTEAFF.